What follows are 28 T cell receptor beta chains derived from one specimen sequenced in a study of T cell responses to AZD1222 COVID-19 vaccine. The protocol was immunoSEQ multiplex PCR, while the TCRdb copy is restricted to in-frame clones and leaves out a portion. The sample lists more than 150,000 clones, approximately 92% occurring once. The sequenced sample was peripheral blood, obtained on day 0 of AZD1222 vaccination. The receptors originated from an adult in good health.

The chain joins TRBV19 to TRBJ1-4, with 8 bases identical to TRBD1. The CDR3 totals 12 residues. CDR1 and CDR2 (germline): LNHDA, SQIVND (reference sequence). The J segment lost 8 bases and the V segment lost 8 bases, leaving 4 bases of the junction unmatched. CDR3 in DNA: TGTGCCAGTGGGCAGGGGGCGGAAAAACTGTTTTTT. Amino acids: CASGQGAEKLFF.

The chain has TRBV7-9 and TRBJ1-5, with 9 bases lining up with TRBD1. After removal of 1 base from V and 6 bases from J, the junction contained 4 bases not matched to a gene. In germline, CDR1 is SEHNR, CDR2 FQNEAQ (reference sequence). The CDR3 is made up of 15 amino acids. The DNA for the CDR3 is TGTGCCAGCAGCTTAGGGACAGGGGTCCTTCAGCCCCAGCATTTT. Amino acids: CASSLGTGVLQPQHF.

This chain connects TRBV30 to TRBJ1-1; 9 bases fit TRBD1. Trimming removed 2 bases from V and 5 bases from J; junction bases left unmatched: 12. The CDR3 covers 16 residues. From germline, CDR1 is GTSNPN and CDR2 SVGIG (reference sequence). The CDR3 DNA is TGTGCCTGGAGTCCCGGGACAGGGTTGTATAGGACTGAAGCTTTCTTT. As protein: CAWSPGTGLYRTEAFF.

This clone turned up a few times. The chain is built from TRBV3-1 (or the pseudogene TRBV3-2) and TRBJ1-1; D gene unclear. This CDR3 is built from 12 residues. Germline lookup yields CDR1 LGHDT and CDR2 YNNKEL (reference sequence). Trimming removed 6 bases at V and 6 bases at J, with 11 bases between. CDR3 DNA sequence: TGTGCCAGCAGTTTACAGTTTTCTGAAGCTTTCTTT. Its protein is CASSLQFSEAFF.

V and J are TRBV15 and TRBJ2-2; 7 bases match TRBD2. V lost 5 bases and J lost 2; bases outside the gene matches: 8. This CDR3 spans 16 amino acids. Germline V lookup: CDR1 LNHNV, CDR2 YYDKDF (reference sequence). CDR3 protein: CATSGGDGQNTGELFF. The DNA for the CDR3 is TGTGCCACCAGCGGGGGGGACGGACAAAACACCGGGGAGCTGTTTTTT.

The chain has TRBV10-3 and TRBJ1-1, with a possible D match to TRBD1 (6 bases). V gave up 2 bases and J gave up 7 bases, with 14 bases separating them. CDR1 and CDR2 (germline): ENHRY, SYGVKD. The CDR3 is 14 amino acids. The CDR3 region is CAISEPNNRDEAFF. In DNA form, the CDR3 reads TGTGCCATCAGTGAGCCAAACAACAGGGATGAAGCTTTCTTT.

Notes on this clone: The same CDR3 can be traced to other DNA sequences in this sample. The gene calls are TRBV27 and TRBJ2-4; weak D call: TRBD1 (6 bases). Trimming cost V 6 bases and J 4 bases, with 19 bases left between them. Per germline, CDR1 MNHEY and CDR2 SMNVEV (reference sequence). This CDR3 has 16 residues. CDR3 in DNA: TGTGCCAGCAGCCGGGACATAGCCGTTTATAAAAACATTCAGTACTTC. As protein: CASSRDIAVYKNIQYF.

The J gene is TRBJ2-2, the V gene TRBV7-9; TRBD2 matches at 7 bases. Per the germline V gene, CDR1 is SEHNR and CDR2 is FQNEAQ (reference sequence). This CDR3 comprises 16 residues. V trimming: 5 bases; J trimming: 2 bases; junction bases outside the gene matches: 8. The DNA of the CDR3 is TGTGCCAGCAGCGGACCGGCGGGAGTCAACACCGGGGAGCTGTTTTTT. Its translation is CASSGPAGVNTGELFF. Full variable domain (rest looked up from reference TRBV7-9 and TRBJ2-2): DTGVSQNPRHKITKRGQNVTFRCDPISEHNRLYWYRQTLGQGPEFLTYFQNEAQLEKSRLLSDRFSAERPKGSFSTLEIQRTEQGDSAMYLCASSGPAGVNTGELFFGEGSRLTVL.

The J gene is TRBJ1-1, the V gene TRBV19; tentatively, D is TRBD1 (6 bases). The CDR3 spans 12 residues. Germline CDR1 and CDR2: LNHDA and SQIVND (reference sequence). Trimming took off 9 bases at V and 4 bases at J, with 12 bases between the two ends. DNA for the CDR3: TGTGCCAGCGCCCCACAGGGCACTGAAGCTTTCTTT. Translation: CASAPQGTEAFF.

The rearrangement links TRBV7-9 to TRBJ1-1; 8 bases align to TRBD1. V shed 5 bases and J 0 bases; nucleotides not matched to a gene: 8. The germline V gene has CDR1 SEHNR and CDR2 FQNEAQ (reference sequence). The CDR3 has 16 amino acids. The CDR3 reads CASSPRQGTMNTEAFF. The CDR3 nucleotides read TGTGCCAGCAGCCCCCGACAGGGGACGATGAACACTGAAGCTTTCTTT.

V is TRBV7-9 and J is TRBJ2-5; TRBD1 matches 8 bases. V lost 5 bases and J lost 4; bases outside the gene matches: 15. Germline CDR1 SEHNR, CDR2 FQNEAQ (reference sequence). The CDR3 is 17 residues long. CDR3 protein: CASSTTFLGQDRETQYF. For the CDR3, the DNA is TGTGCCAGCAGCACTACGTTTTTGGGACAGGATCGAGAGACCCAGTACTTC.

The chain carries TRBV7-2 and TRBJ2-7; no clear D gene. The CDR3 spans 14 residues. V lost 5 bases and J lost 3, with 14 bases in between. CDR1 SGHTA and CDR2 FQGNSA come from the germline V gene. The CDR3 DNA follows: TGTGCCAGCAGCCTACTACCCACCAACTACGAGCAGTACGTC. Its protein is CASSLLPTNYEQYV.

The DNA of the CDR3 is TGTGCCAGCAGTCCCTCCGGGGGTGAGCAGTTCTTC. Translated, it gives CASSPSGGEQFF. The genes are TRBV5-6 and TRBJ2-1; D perhaps matches TRBD2 (6 bases). The V gene's germline CDR1 is SGHDT and CDR2 YYEEEE. The CDR3 covers 12 residues. The V end was cut by 5 bases, the J end by 9 bases, with 12 bases between.

The rearrangement uses TRBV28 and TRBJ1-2, with D possibly matching TRBD1 (5 bases). Germline-derived CDR1 and CDR2 are MDHEN and SYDVKM. The CDR3 has 13 residues. V gave up 8 bases and J gave up 8 bases, with 18 bases separating them. The CDR3 spells CASAFQRGGGYTF. CDR3 DNA: TGTGCCAGCGCATTTCAAAGGGGAGGAGGCTACACCTTC.

The V call is TRBV6-2 or TRBV6-3, the J call TRBJ2-1; a possible D gene is TRBD1 (5 bases). Trimming shortened V by 2 bases and J by 10 bases, and 18 bases separated the two germline ends. In germline, CDR1 is MNHEY, CDR2 SVGEGT. CDR3 length: 15 amino acids. This CDR3 is CASSYRGNRLLEQFF. For the CDR3, the DNA is TGTGCCAGCAGTTACAGGGGCAACAGACTTTTGGAGCAGTTCTTC.

This rearrangement joins TRBV9 to TRBJ1-2, with D possibly TRBD1 on 5 matching bases. Trimming took off 4 bases at V and 4 bases at J, with 14 bases between the two ends. The CDR3 is 14 residues long. Germline CDR1 SGDLS, CDR2 YYNGEE. The CDR3 spells CASSPGSALYGYTF. The CDR3 DNA reads TGTGCCAGCAGCCCAGGGAGTGCCCTCTATGGCTACACCTTC.

This chain connects TRBV13 to TRBJ1-2, with TRBD1 as a possible D gene (5 bases). Germline CDR1 is PRHDT and CDR2 is FYEKMQ (reference sequence). CDR3 size: 15 residues. Trimming removed 1 base from V and 2 bases from J, with 11 bases in between. Here the CDR3 DNA reads TGTGCCAGCAGCTTAGTAGGGGTGAGAAACTATGGCTACACCTTC. Protein product: CASSLVGVRNYGYTF.

The count of this clone is one. The rearrangement joins TRBV4-3 to TRBJ1-5, with 8 bases matching TRBD1. The CDR3 is made up of 16 amino acids. Germline values: CDR1 LGHNA, CDR2 YSLEER. J was trimmed by 1 base and V by 0 bases; bases with no gene match: 2. CDR3 residues: CASSQDAGGSNQPQHF. Written as DNA, the CDR3 is TGCGCCAGCAGCCAAGACGCAGGGGGCAGCAATCAGCCCCAGCATTTT.

This chain connects TRBV9 to TRBJ1-2; D gene ambiguous. Trimming pared 4 bases from V and 0 bases from J, leaving 22 bases between. This CDR3 is built from 18 residues. CDR1 and CDR2 from the germline V gene are SGDLS and YYNGEE. The CDR3 spells CASSPLDFFPITNYGYTF. DNA of the CDR3: TGTGCCAGCAGCCCACTAGACTTTTTCCCGATCACTAACTATGGCTACACCTTC.

Concerning this clone itself: The sample carries other DNA sequences with the same CDR3. The V call is TRBV9, the J call TRBJ1-1; the match to TRBD1 covers 7 bases. The CDR3 covers 14 residues. The J segment lost 5 bases and the V segment lost 0 bases, leaving 4 bases of the junction unmatched. Looked up from germline, CDR1 is SGDLS and CDR2 is YYNGEE. The CDR3 here is CASSVGQGGTEAFF. The CDR3 nucleotides read TGTGCCAGCAGCGTAGGACAGGGAGGGACTGAAGCTTTCTTT.

The rearrangement links TRBV10-3 to TRBJ2-3, with 12 bases identical to TRBD2. Germline lookup yields CDR1 ENHRY and CDR2 SYGVKD. The CDR3 consists of 18 residues. V was pared by 3 bases and J by 5 bases, with 12 bases of the junction left unmatched. CDR3 amino acids: CAISESSFLAGGQDTQYF. In DNA form, the CDR3 reads TGTGCCATCAGTGAATCAAGTTTCCTAGCGGGGGGGCAAGATACGCAGTATTTT.

The chain has TRBV5-5 and TRBJ1-2, with 8 bases aligning to TRBD1. The V and J ends lost 4 bases and 8 bases, in that order; junction bases with no gene match: 10. Germline V gives CDR1 SGHKS, CDR2 YYEKEE (reference sequence). This CDR3 contains 14 residues. For the CDR3, the DNA is TGTGCCAGCAGCCAGGAGGGACAGGCAAGCGGCTACACCTTC. Amino acids: CASSQEGQASGYTF.

The chain uses TRBV5-1 and TRBJ2-7, with 13 bases fitting TRBD2. Looked up from germline, CDR1 is SGHRS and CDR2 is YFSETQ. This CDR3 comprises 17 residues. The V segment lost 7 bases and the J segment 0 bases; nucleotides outside the gene matches: 10. CDR3 amino acids: CASHKGLAGRSSYEQYF. In DNA form, the CDR3 reads TGCGCCAGCCATAAGGGACTAGCGGGGCGAAGCTCCTACGAGCAGTACTTC.

The chain links TRBV19 to TRBJ2-2; 10 bases line up with TRBD1. CDR3 length: 14 amino acids. The germline V gene encodes CDR1 LNHDA and CDR2 SQIVND (reference sequence). The junction had 2 bases not matched to a gene; V was cut back by 4 bases and J by 6 bases. The chain's CDR3 is CASSTGTGAGELFF. CDR3 in DNA: TGTGCCAGTAGTACCGGGACAGGGGCCGGGGAGCTGTTTTTT.

J is TRBJ1-3 and V is TRBV24-1; no clear D gene. The V end lost 4 bases, the J end lost 3 bases, and 12 bases lay between the germline ends. This CDR3 region has 15 residues. The germline CDR1 and CDR2 sequences are KGHDR and SFDVKD. Written as DNA, the CDR3 is TGTGCCACCAGTGACCCCGGAGAATATGGAAACACCATATATTTT. Its translation: CATSDPGEYGNTIYF.

The rearrangement links TRBV6-5 to TRBJ1-1; D unclear. The ends were cut back, 8 bases at V and 3 bases at J, with 4 bases in the middle. There are 10 residues in the CDR3. In germline, CDR1 is MNHEY, CDR2 SVGAGI. The CDR3: CASGYTEAFF. CDR3 in DNA: TGTGCCAGCGGATACACTGAAGCTTTCTTT.

This rearrangement joins TRBV27 to TRBJ2-3, with 13 nucleotides matching TRBD2. This CDR3 has 14 residues. V lost 6 bases and J lost 6; bases outside the gene matches: 3. CDR1 is MNHEY and CDR2 is SMNVEV in the germline V gene (reference sequence). The CDR3 sequence: CASRLAGGPDTQYF. DNA of the CDR3: TGTGCCAGCAGACTAGCGGGAGGGCCGGATACGCAGTATTTT.

This sequence joins TRBV3-1 (or the pseudogene TRBV3-2) and TRBJ1-1, with D hard to call. This CDR3 is 13 amino acids long. V shed 2 bases and J shed 1 base, with 5 bases lying between them. Germline V lookup: CDR1 LGHDT, CDR2 YNNKEL (reference sequence). The DNA for the CDR3 is TGTGCCAGCAGCCAAATCCAGAACACTGAAGCTTTCTTT. Residues: CASSQIQNTEAFF.